A single sample gave rise to the 24 T cell receptor beta chains below, sequenced in a study of cytomegalovirus exposure and HLA in healthy donors. The study ran its PCR with 60 Vbeta and 13 Jbeta primers. Profiled with immunoSEQ multiplex PCR; TCRdb holds only in-frame clones, not every one. The table shows over 120,000 clones, with about 76% occurring only once. Specimen: PBMCs. The receptors were gathered from a male donor in good health and CMV-seronegative.

The chain joins TRBV19 to TRBJ2-1; D is possibly TRBD2 (5 bases). This CDR3 has 15 amino acids. Germline assignment: CDR1 LNHDA and CDR2 SQIVND (reference sequence). The ends were cut back, 5 bases at V and 8 bases at J, with 19 bases in the middle. CDR3 region: CASSPGLAVSDEQFF. In DNA, the CDR3 is TGTGCCAGTAGTCCCGGGCTAGCAGTAAGCGATGAGCAGTTCTTC.

The J gene is TRBJ1-1, the V gene TRBV5-8, with TRBD1 as a possible D gene (5 bases). The germline V gene encodes CDR1 SGHTS and CDR2 YDEGEE. The CDR3 is 14 amino acids. Trimming removed 1 base from V and 1 base from J, with 8 bases in between. This CDR3 is CASSLWGGNTEAFF. CDR3 sequence (DNA): TGTGCCAGCAGCTTGTGGGGCGGGAACACTGAAGCTTTCTTT.

The chain employs TRBV29-1 and TRBJ2-7, with 12 bases matching TRBD1. The CDR3 spans 14 residues. CDR1 SQVTM and CDR2 ANQGSEA come from the germline V gene. The V gene end was trimmed by 4 bases and the J gene end by 5 bases; junction bases not matched to a gene: 6. The CDR3 region is CSVVGGTGGNEQYF. In nucleotides, the CDR3 is TGCAGCGTTGTCGGGGGGACAGGGGGCAACGAGCAGTACTTC.

The table lists this clone with a few counts. The chain recombines TRBV7-2 with TRBJ2-5, with 14 bases fitting TRBD2. Germline lookup yields CDR1 SGHTA and CDR2 FQGNSA. V dropped 5 bases and J dropped 5; count of bases not matched to a gene: 7. This CDR3 has 16 residues. Here the CDR3 reads CASSTRTSGGRETQYF. The CDR3 nucleotides are TGTGCCAGCAGCACCCGGACTAGCGGGGGGCGGGAGACCCAGTACTTC.

This chain links TRBV11-2 with TRBJ1-5; 7 bases are a match to TRBD1. V was pared by 4 bases and J by 0 bases, with 6 bases of the junction left unmatched. CDR3 length equals 16 residues. Germline V gene lookup returns CDR1 SGHAT and CDR2 FQNNGV. In nucleotides, the CDR3 is TGTGCCAGCAGCTCGTCAGGGGGAGATAGCAATCAGCCCCAGCATTTT. Translating gives CASSSSGGDSNQPQHF.

The J gene is TRBJ1-1, the V gene TRBV27, with 9 bases that match TRBD1. CDR1 and CDR2 (germline): MNHEY, SMNVEV (reference sequence). The CDR3 covers 16 residues. V dropped 4 bases and J dropped 5; count of bases not matched to a gene: 11. CDR3 nucleotides: TGTGCCAGCAGTTCGACCCTGGGACAGGGAGGGACTGAAGCTTTCTTT. It encodes CASSSTLGQGGTEAFF.

The chain recombines TRBV18 with TRBJ1-5, with a possible D match to TRBD1 (5 bases). This CDR3 contains 13 residues. Germline loops: CDR1 KGHSH, CDR2 LQKENI. V was trimmed by 2 bases and J by 10 bases, leaving 12 bases between them. Here the CDR3 reads CASSPSGEGPQHF. The CDR3 region has the DNA TGTGCCAGCTCACCATCGGGGGAAGGCCCCCAGCATTTT.

For the CDR3, the DNA is TGTGCCAGCTCACCAGGGCAGGGTAATGGCTACACCTTC. Translating gives CASSPGQGNGYTF. The rearrangement joins TRBV18 to TRBJ1-2; perhaps TRBD1 as D (5 bases). In germline, CDR1 is KGHSH, CDR2 LQKENI. V lost 2 bases and J lost 6, with 10 bases in between. The CDR3 totals 13 residues. Complete variable domain (other parts from reference TRBV18 and TRBJ1-2): NAGVMQNPRHLVRRRGQEARLRCSPMKGHSHVYWYRQLPEEGLKFMVYLQKENIIDESGMPKERFSAEFPKEGPSILRIQQVVRGDSAAYFCASSPGQGNGYTFGSGTRLTVV.

CDR3 amino acids: CASANRDYSPYEQYF. As DNA, the CDR3 is TGTGCCAGTGCAAACCGGGACTATTCACCCTACGAGCAGTACTTC. The rearrangement joins TRBV19 to TRBJ2-7; 7 nucleotides match TRBD2. The CDR3 consists of 15 residues. V lost 8 bases, J lost 2 bases, and 12 bases stayed unmatched. Germline V gives CDR1 LNHDA, CDR2 SQIVND (reference sequence).

This clone was recorded once. The V call is TRBV18, the J call TRBJ2-5; 12 bases fit TRBD2. The junction had 14 bases not matched to a gene; V was cut back by 1 base and J by 5 bases. From germline, CDR1 is KGHSH and CDR2 LQKENI. The CDR3 has 19 residues. For the CDR3, the DNA is TGTGCCAGCTCACCACAAATGCCTTTGACTAGCGGGAGATCGGAGACCCAGTACTTC. This codes for CASSPQMPLTSGRSETQYF.

The CDR3 DNA is TGCGCCAGCAGCTTGGCGGGAAGCACAGATACGCAGTATTTT. Amino acid sequence: CASSLAGSTDTQYF. The J gene is TRBJ2-3, the V gene TRBV5-1, with a weak D call TRBD2 (5 bases). Trimming removed 0 bases from V and 0 bases from J, with 5 bases in between. The CDR3 is made up of 14 amino acids. Germline loops: CDR1 SGHRS, CDR2 YFSETQ.

V is TRBV21-1 and J is TRBJ2-7; TRBD1 reflects the table's D call only, with no check against the DNA. TRBV21-1 is a documented pseudogene. The CDR3 is made up of 17 amino acids. The CDR3 region has the DNA TGTGCCAGCAGCAAAAGGCGAGGCGGACAGCCAGCCTACGAGCAGTACTTC. This gives the protein CASSKRRGGQPAYEQYF.

The V call is TRBV7-9, the J call TRBJ2-1; D is possibly TRBD2 (6 bases). The CDR3 extends over 15 amino acids. V gave up 5 bases and J gave up 0 bases, with 11 bases separating them. CDR1 is SEHNR and CDR2 is FQNEAQ in the germline V gene (reference sequence). The CDR3 nucleotides read TGTGCCAGCAGCATGGGACTTAGCTCCTACAATGAGCAGTTCTTC. Protein sequence: CASSMGLSSYNEQFF.

In its sample, this clone was seen once. V gene TRBV5-1 combines with J gene TRBJ2-3; D may be TRBD2 (7 bases). Between the trimmed V and J ends, which lost 0 bases and 2 bases, there was a span of 10 bases. CDR1 and CDR2 (germline): SGHRS, YFSETQ. The CDR3 spans 15 residues. The CDR3 sequence is CASSLAGGHTDTQYF. The CDR3 bases are TGCGCCAGCAGCTTGGCGGGGGGCCACACAGATACGCAGTATTTT.

The chain combines TRBV9 with TRBJ2-4; D possibly corresponds to TRBD1 (5 bases). Trimming took off 10 bases at V and 0 bases at J, with 26 bases between the two ends. There are 18 residues in the CDR3. In germline, CDR1 is SGDLS, CDR2 YYNGEE. Here the CDR3 DNA reads TGTGCCGGCCCTATACAGGTTCTCTCACCTATAGCCAAAAACATTCAGTACTTC. As protein: CAGPIQVLSPIAKNIQYF.

The chain combines TRBV7-2 with TRBJ2-5; 10 positions match TRBD1. The germline gives CDR1 SGHTA, CDR2 FQGNSA. V lost 2 bases and J lost 2; bases outside the gene matches: 5. This CDR3 region has 16 residues. The CDR3 coding sequence is TGTGCCAGCAGCTTAACCCGGACAGGGGGACAAGAGACCCAGTACTTC. It translates to CASSLTRTGGQETQYF.

This clone was found a few times. The CDR3 DNA sequence: TGTGCCAGCAGTGAAGGGACAGGGGGCTCCTACGAGCAGTACTTC. Protein sequence: CASSEGTGGSYEQYF. The rearrangement joins TRBV6-1 to TRBJ2-7, with 10 bases lining up with TRBD1. Trimming took 1 base from V and 0 from J; bases not matched to a gene: 0. This CDR3 is 15 amino acids long. CDR1 MNHNS and CDR2 SASEGT come from the germline V gene.

This clone was seen more than once but under ten times. The chain carries TRBV5-1 and TRBJ1-1, with TRBD1 as a possible D gene (6 bases). Germline CDR1 and CDR2: SGHRS and YFSETQ. Trimming left V 5 bases short and J 1 base short, with 12 bases between. The CDR3 length is 14 residues. The CDR3 region is CASREGVWNTEAFF. The DNA of the CDR3 is TGCGCCAGCAGAGAGGGGGTGTGGAACACTGAAGCTTTCTTT. The full variable domain, its missing parts supplied by reference TRBV5-1 and TRBJ1-1, is KAGVTQTPRYLIKTRGQQVTLSCSPISGHRSVSWYQQTPGQGLQFLFEYFSETQRNKGNFPGRFSGRQFSNSRSEMNVSTLELGDSALYLCASREGVWNTEAFFGQGTRLTVV.

The chain couples TRBV7-9 to TRBJ2-1; TRBD1 matches at 10 bases. The V gene end was trimmed by 0 bases and the J gene end by 6 bases; junction bases not matched to a gene: 5. There are 16 residues in the CDR3. Germline CDR1 reads SEHNR; CDR2 reads FQNEAQ (reference sequence). CDR3 in amino acids: CASSLAPGQGINEQFF. CDR3 coding DNA: TGTGCCAGCAGCTTAGCCCCGGGACAGGGGATCAATGAGCAGTTCTTC.

The V call is TRBV27, the J call TRBJ2-7; possibly TRBD2 for D (6 bases). This CDR3 contains 14 residues. Trimming pared 5 bases from V and 1 base from J, leaving 12 bases between. CDR1 is MNHEY and CDR2 is SMNVEV in the germline V gene (reference sequence). The DNA of the CDR3 is TGTGCCAGCAGTCCCCAGGGAGGTTCCTACGAGCAGTACTTC. Translating gives CASSPQGGSYEQYF.

J is TRBJ2-7 and V is TRBV2; 11 bases are shared with TRBD1. The trim removed 6 bases at V and 3 bases at J, leaving 4 bases unmatched. CDR1 SNHLY and CDR2 FYNNEI come from the germline V gene. There are 14 residues in the CDR3. The CDR3 sequence: CASSLGTGGYEQYF. As DNA, the CDR3 is TGTGCCAGCAGCCTCGGGACAGGGGGCTACGAGCAGTACTTC.

This chain connects TRBV27 to TRBJ2-1; 9 bases are a match to TRBD2. The CDR3 consists of 13 residues. Germline loops: CDR1 MNHEY, CDR2 SMNVEV (reference sequence). Trimming took 8 bases from V and 3 from J; bases not matched to a gene: 2. The CDR3 loop reads CASRLAVYNEQFF. CDR3 DNA sequence: TGTGCCAGCCGACTAGCGGTCTACAATGAGCAGTTCTTC.

This clone was seen just once. The gene calls are TRBV7-6 and TRBJ2-3, with 10 bases fitting TRBD1. The CDR3 runs 15 residues. V shed 5 bases and J 2 bases; nucleotides not matched to a gene: 4. CDR1 and CDR2 from the germline V gene are SGHVS and FNYEAQ. In DNA, the CDR3 is TGTGCCAGCAGCCGCGGGACAGGGGTCACAGATACGCAGTATTTT. Protein: CASSRGTGVTDTQYF.

This rearrangement joins TRBV23-1 to TRBJ2-2; 10 bases fit TRBD2. TRBV23-1 belongs to the ORF category, with a function that is uncertain. The J segment lost 4 bases and the V segment lost 0 bases, leaving 8 bases of the junction unmatched. The CDR3 contains 18 residues. This CDR3 reads CASSQSGLAGVITGELFF. The CDR3, as DNA: TGCGCCAGCAGTCAATCTGGCCTAGCGGGAGTGATCACCGGGGAGCTGTTTTTT.